The 16 T cell receptor beta chains reported below all come from one sample, sequenced in a study of T cell responses to AZD1222 COVID-19 vaccine. The data were produced by immunoSEQ multiplex PCR, yet TCRdb's version contains in-frame clones alone and is incomplete. The sample has 150,000 to 190,000 clones, 90% seen once. The specimen comprised peripheral blood, sampled on day 0 of AZD1222 vaccination. The receptors come from an adult in good health.

This chain uses TRBV19 with TRBJ2-1, with 10 bases that match TRBD2. The germline V gene encodes CDR1 LNHDA and CDR2 SQIVND (reference sequence). With 10 bases clipped from V and 3 bases from J, the junction kept 9 bases outside the gene matches. The CDR3 extends over 15 amino acids. Here the CDR3 DNA reads TGTGCCACCAAACAAGGACTAGCGGACTACAATGAGCAGTTCTTC. Amino acid sequence: CATKQGLADYNEQFF.

This chain links TRBV10-3 with TRBJ2-1; 9 positions agree with TRBD1. This CDR3 spans 15 amino acids. V dropped 4 bases and J dropped 1; count of bases not matched to a gene: 2. Germline-derived CDR1 and CDR2 are ENHRY and SYGVKD. The CDR3 here is CAISGGQGSYNEQFF. As DNA, the CDR3 is TGTGCCATCAGTGGAGGACAGGGGTCCTACAATGAGCAGTTCTTC.

The genes are TRBV7-9 and TRBJ2-1, with D perhaps assigned TRBD1 or TRBD2 (5 bases each). The CDR3 runs 15 residues. Germline CDR1 is SEHNR and CDR2 is FQNEAQ (reference sequence). Trimming stripped 1 base from V and 1 base from J, with 8 bases between. CDR3 bases: TGTGCCAGCAGCTTAGGGGGACGGTCCTACAATGAGCAGTTCTTC. Translated, it gives CASSLGGRSYNEQFF.

The chain combines TRBV19 with TRBJ1-5; no reliable D call. Germline assignment: CDR1 LNHDA and CDR2 SQIVND (reference sequence). The V and J ends lost 2 bases and 2 bases respectively, with 7 bases between them. The CDR3 has 14 amino acids. CDR3 sequence reads: CASSITVGNQPQHF. The CDR3 DNA follows: TGTGCCAGTAGTATAACAGTAGGCAATCAGCCCCAGCATTTT.

This clone was seen once. The chain recombines TRBV10-3 with TRBJ1-1, with D unclear. The germline V gene has CDR1 ENHRY and CDR2 SYGVKD. Trimming removed 0 bases from V and 0 bases from J, with 5 bases in between. The CDR3 sequence is 14 residues long. The CDR3 DNA is TGTGCCATCAGTGAGTCAGCTATGAACACTGAAGCTTTCTTT. This gives the protein CAISESAMNTEAFF.

The gene calls are TRBV7-8 and TRBJ2-7, with 7 bases fitting TRBD1. After removal of 5 bases from V and 4 bases from J, the junction contained 11 bases not matched to a gene. Germline V gives CDR1 SGHVS, CDR2 FQNEAQ. This CDR3 is built from 15 residues. In DNA form, the CDR3 reads TGTGCCAGCAGCCCCCACCGGGACAGAAGTTACGAGCAGTACTTC. Translating it yields CASSPHRDRSYEQYF. Together with reference TRBV7-8 and TRBJ2-7, the CDR3 gives the full variable domain: GAGVSQSPRYKVAKRGQDVALRCDPISGHVSLFWYQQALGQGPEFLTYFQNEAQLDKSGLPSDRFFAERPEGSVSTLKIQRTQQEDSAVYLCASSPHRDRSYEQYFGPGTRLTVT.

The chain couples TRBV29-1 to TRBJ2-7; D may be TRBD2 (6 bases). V was shortened by 4 bases and J by 0 bases, with 10 bases between the two germline ends. CDR3 length: 13 amino acids. The germline CDR1 and CDR2 sequences are SQVTM and ANQGSEA. The chain's CDR3 is CSVVADFSYEQYF. The CDR3 DNA sequence: TGCAGCGTTGTAGCGGACTTCTCCTACGAGCAGTACTTC.

This clone was observed a handful of times. V usage is TRBV7-8 and J usage is TRBJ1-1; D is perhaps TRBD1 (6 bases). The CDR3 spans 13 residues. V shed 1 base and J shed 5 bases, with 8 bases lying between them. Germline-derived CDR1 and CDR2 are SGHVS and FQNEAQ. In nucleotides, the CDR3 is TGTGCCAGCAGCTTAGAAGGGGGGACTGAAGCTTTCTTT. It encodes CASSLEGGTEAFF.

The rearrangement joins TRBV7-9 to TRBJ2-5, with D unresolved. Trimming pared 5 bases from V and 5 bases from J, leaving 6 bases between. This CDR3 spans 11 amino acids. Germline CDR1 and CDR2: SEHNR and FQNEAQ (reference sequence). DNA of the CDR3: TGTGCCAGCAGCCCCCGCGAGACCCAGTACTTC. Its translation: CASSPRETQYF. Combining the CDR3 with reference TRBV7-9 and TRBJ2-5 gives the whole variable domain DTGVSQNPRHKITKRGQNVTFRCDPISEHNRLYWYRQTLGQGPEFLTYFQNEAQLEKSRLLSDRFSAERPKGSFSTLEIQRTEQGDSAMYLCASSPRETQYFGPGTRLLVL.

The rearrangement links TRBV18 to TRBJ1-6; 11 positions match TRBD1. The junction had 3 bases not matched to a gene; V was cut back by 1 base and J by 7 bases. Germline V lookup: CDR1 KGHSH, CDR2 LQKENI. The CDR3 is 16 residues long. CDR3 region: CASSPQGQGVNSPLHF. In DNA, the CDR3 is TGTGCCAGCTCACCACAGGGACAGGGGGTAAATTCACCCCTCCACTTT.

The count of this clone is one. The chain joins TRBV7-9 to TRBJ2-3; either TRBD1 or TRBD2 may supply D (5 bases each). V gave up 2 bases and J gave up 6 bases, with 21 bases separating them. The CDR3 has 17 amino acids. Germline V gives CDR1 SEHNR, CDR2 FQNEAQ (reference sequence). CDR3 in DNA: TGTGCCAGCAGCTTAAGCGGATCCTGGGACCGGGTGGATACGCAGTATTTT. It specifies CASSLSGSWDRVDTQYF.

This sequence joins TRBV28 and TRBJ1-5; 8 nucleotides line up with TRBD1. The CDR3 contains 17 residues. CDR1 and CDR2 from the germline V gene are MDHEN and SYDVKM. The junction had 5 bases not matched to a gene; V was cut back by 1 base and J by 0 bases. The CDR3 spells CASSLFRGQYSNQPQHF. The CDR3, as DNA: TGTGCCAGCAGTTTATTCAGGGGGCAATATAGCAATCAGCCCCAGCATTTT.

This chain links TRBV25-1 with TRBJ2-2; D gene unclear. This CDR3 is 16 amino acids long. With 0 bases removed from V and 5 bases from J, the gap between germline ends came to 13 bases. CDR1 and CDR2 (germline): MGHDK, SYGVNS. The CDR3 DNA follows: TGTGCCAGCAGTGAATACTATAGAGTTGGGACCGGGGAGCTGTTTTTT. Translating gives CASSEYYRVGTGELFF.

The rearrangement joins TRBV5-1 to TRBJ2-1, with 7 bases that match TRBD1. The CDR3 consists of 14 residues. Germline V gene lookup returns CDR1 SGHRS and CDR2 YFSETQ. J lost 3 bases, V lost 1 base, and 1 base had no gene match. In nucleotides, the CDR3 is TGCGCCAGCAGCTTGACAGGGGACTACAATGAGCAGTTCTTC. Amino acids: CASSLTGDYNEQFF.

This clone occurred once. The V and J genes are TRBV6-5 and TRBJ1-3, with D perhaps matching TRBD1 (6 bases). The ends were cut back, 2 bases at V and 4 bases at J, with 12 bases in the middle. The CDR3 has 15 amino acids. Germline V CDR1 and CDR2: MNHEY, SVGAGI. CDR3 amino acids: CASSYGSGAGNTIYF. The DNA for the CDR3 is TGTGCCAGCAGTTACGGGTCGGGGGCAGGAAACACCATATATTTT.

This clone appeared a single time. The chain has TRBV5-1 and TRBJ1-1; the match to TRBD1 covers 9 bases. This CDR3 spans 15 amino acids. The germline V gene encodes CDR1 SGHRS and CDR2 YFSETQ. The V and J ends lost 4 bases and 1 base, in that order; junction bases with no gene match: 5. This chain's CDR3 is CASSLPTGGNTEAFF. In nucleotides, the CDR3 is TGCGCCAGCAGCCTCCCGACAGGGGGGAACACTGAAGCTTTCTTT.